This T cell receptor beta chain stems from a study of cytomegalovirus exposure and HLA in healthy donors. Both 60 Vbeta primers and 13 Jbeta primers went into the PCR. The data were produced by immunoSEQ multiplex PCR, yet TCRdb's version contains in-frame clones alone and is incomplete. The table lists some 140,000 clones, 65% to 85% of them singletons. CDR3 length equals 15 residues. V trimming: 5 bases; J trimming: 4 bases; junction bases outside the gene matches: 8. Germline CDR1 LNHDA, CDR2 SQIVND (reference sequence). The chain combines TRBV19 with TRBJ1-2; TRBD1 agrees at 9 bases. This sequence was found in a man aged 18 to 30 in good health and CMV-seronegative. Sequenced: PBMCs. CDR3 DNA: TGTGCCAGTAGTCCGAGGACAGGGGAGGCCTATGGCTACACCTTC. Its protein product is CASSPRTGEAYGYTF. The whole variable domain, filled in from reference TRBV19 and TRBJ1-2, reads DGGITQSPKYLFRKEGQNVTLSCEQNLNHDAMYWYRQDPGQGLRLIYYSQIVNDFQKGDIAEGYSVSREKKESFPLTVTSAQKNPTAFYLCASSPRTGEAYGYTFGSGTRLTVV.